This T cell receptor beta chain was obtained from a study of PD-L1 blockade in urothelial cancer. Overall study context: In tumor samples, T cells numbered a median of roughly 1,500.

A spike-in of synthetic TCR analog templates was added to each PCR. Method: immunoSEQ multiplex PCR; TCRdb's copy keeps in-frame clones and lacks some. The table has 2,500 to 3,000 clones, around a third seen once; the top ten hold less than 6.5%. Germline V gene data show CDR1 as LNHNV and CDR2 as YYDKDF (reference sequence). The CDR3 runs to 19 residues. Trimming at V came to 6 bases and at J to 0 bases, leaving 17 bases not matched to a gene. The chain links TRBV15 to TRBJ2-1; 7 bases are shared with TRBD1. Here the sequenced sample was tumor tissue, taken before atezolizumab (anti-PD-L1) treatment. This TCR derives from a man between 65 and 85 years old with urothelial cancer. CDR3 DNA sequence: TGTGCCACCAGGGCCGGGACAGAAGGGAAAAAGAGCTCCTACAATGAGCAGTTCTTC. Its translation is CATRAGTEGKKSSYNEQFF.